Each of the 4 T cell receptor beta chains below was sequenced from the same sample in a study of regulatory T cells in long-lasting Graves disease. Time point: newly diagnosed GD, antithyroid drugs for less than 3 months. The TCR library used RNA extracted from PBMCs. According to the study, TCR beta libraries were built with iRepertoire HTBI primers and CDR3-region Arm-PCR. TCRdb independently ran MiXCR on the multiplex PCR reads; one entry per CDR3 protein. This table holds 300,000 to 400,000 distinct CDR3 sequences, 18% found once. The starting material was peripheral blood mononuclear cells (PBMCs), obtained at new diagnosis, from a patient treated with antithyroid drugs. All receptors derive from a female donor with Graves disease.

This clonotype was observed a handful of times. The chain combines TRBV9 with TRBJ1-6; possibly TRBD1 for D (5 bases). This CDR3 has 16 residues. CDR1 is SGDLS and CDR2 is YYNGEE in the germline V gene. Trimming pared 3 bases from V and 2 bases from J, leaving 12 bases between. CDR3 loop: CASSEEGWTYNSPLHF. CDR3 in DNA: TGTGCCAGCAGCGAGGAGGGGTGGACCTATAATTCACCCCTCCACTTT. The full variable domain, completed using reference TRBV9 and TRBJ1-6, is DSGVTQTPKHLITATGQRVTLRCSPRSGDLSVYWYQQSLDQGLQFLIQYYNGEERAKGNILERFSAQQFPDLHSELNLSSLELGDSALYFCASSEEGWTYNSPLHFGNGTRLTVT.

The J gene is TRBJ2-7, the V gene TRBV30; D remains unclear. The CDR3 runs 12 residues. In germline, CDR1 is GTSNPN, CDR2 SVGIG (reference sequence). Trimming removed 3 bases at V and 0 bases at J, with 6 bases between. CDR3 amino acids: CAWRAVSYEQYF. CDR3 DNA sequence: TGTGCCTGGAGAGCCGTCTCCTACGAGCAGTACTTC.

This clonotype was recorded many times. The chain carries TRBV12-3 or TRBV12-4 and TRBJ2-7; D gene uncertain. The CDR3 has 12 residues. Deletions cut 6 bases from V and 4 bases from J, with 10 bases between. CDR3 region: CASSQDPYEQYF. CDR3 nucleotide sequence: TGTGCCAGCAGCCAGGACCCATACGAGCAGTACTTC.

This clonotype was detected ten times or more. The V and J genes are TRBV19 and TRBJ2-1, with D perhaps assigned TRBD1 or TRBD2 (6 bases each). The germline V gene encodes CDR1 LNHDA and CDR2 SQIVND (reference sequence). Trimming took off 9 bases at V and 4 bases at J, with 19 bases between the two ends. The CDR3 runs to 15 residues. The chain's CDR3 is CASAARGVGYNEQFF. Written as DNA, the CDR3 is TGTGCCAGCGCCGCAAGGGGGGTGGGGTACAATGAGCAGTTCTTC.